The 30 T cell receptor beta chains listed next were all sequenced from one sample in a study of identical twins. TCRdb independently ran MiXCR on the 5' RACE reads; one entry per CDR3 protein. The sample lists fewer than 350,000 distinct CDR3 sequences; approximately 8% were seen once. These same data were also listed under a study on yellow fever vaccine responses in identical twins.

Sequencing used memory (CD45RO+) T cells sorted from blood. These receptors were obtained from a young woman in good health.

This clonotype was detected only a few times. The chain recombines TRBV6-5 with TRBJ1-1; D is unclear. The germline V and J ends were trimmed by 2 bases and 8 bases, with 12 bases remaining between them. The CDR3 runs 13 residues. Germline assignment: CDR1 MNHEY and CDR2 SVGAGI. The CDR3 DNA follows: TGTGCCAGCAGTTACAAGGTCAGACAAGAAGCTTTCTTT. Translation gives CASSYKVRQEAFF.

This clonotype occurred a few times. The rearrangement links TRBV4-2 to TRBJ1-6, with D possibly TRBD1 on 6 matching bases. Germline-derived CDR1 and CDR2 are LGHNA and YNFKEQ. V dropped 1 base and J dropped 4 bases, with 14 bases sitting between them. The CDR3 has 17 residues. The chain's CDR3 is CASSQVSRTVYNSPLHF. CDR3 in DNA: TGTGCCAGCAGCCAAGTTTCAAGGACAGTATATAATTCACCCCTCCACTTT.

A few counts support this clonotype. CDR3 bases: TGTGCCAGCAGTGAAAGGGACTCCTACGAGCAGTACGTC. Protein sequence: CASSERDSYEQYV. The chain is built from TRBV6-1 and TRBJ2-7, with D unclear. V shed 2 bases and J shed 0 bases, with 5 bases lying between them. Per germline, CDR1 MNHNS and CDR2 SASEGT. The CDR3 sequence is 13 residues long.

As to this clonotype: The CDR3 ends on some other residue instead of the conserved phenylalanine or tryptophan, so this is likely a read error. V and J are TRBV5-1 and TRBJ2-3; 7 bases agree with TRBD1. Trimming cost V 0 bases and J 5 bases; bases outside gene matches: 9. Germline lookup yields CDR1 SGHRS and CDR2 YFSETQ. The CDR3 has 16 residues. The DNA of the CDR3 is TGCGCCAGCAGCTTGGCGGCCAGGGGGTCGATAGATACGCAGTATCTT. Protein: CASSLAARGSIDTQYL.

The table lists this clonotype with many counts. The gene calls are TRBV5-1 and TRBJ2-1; 10 bases match TRBD2. V shed 0 bases, J shed 0 bases, and the junction held 3 bases outside the gene matches. The CDR3 spans 17 residues. The germline V gene encodes CDR1 SGHRS and CDR2 YFSETQ. The CDR3 sequence: CASSLGAGGSSYNEQFF. The CDR3 DNA follows: TGCGCCAGCAGCTTGGGAGCGGGAGGGAGCTCCTACAATGAGCAGTTCTTC.

The chain combines TRBV6-1 with TRBJ2-5; possible D gene TRBD2, 5 bases. The germline V and J ends were trimmed by 5 bases and 4 bases, with 11 bases remaining between them. Germline V lookup: CDR1 MNHNS, CDR2 SASEGT. The length of the CDR3 is 13 residues. The CDR3 DNA reads as TGTGCCAGCAGTCGGATCGAGGGAGAGACCCAGTACTTC. It specifies CASSRIEGETQYF.

The chain is built from TRBV9 and TRBJ2-7; TRBD1 aligns across 7 bases. The length of the CDR3 is 15 residues. In germline, CDR1 is SGDLS, CDR2 YYNGEE. Trimming took 0 bases from V and 2 from J; bases not matched to a gene: 5. The CDR3, as DNA: TGTGCCAGCAGCGTAGGTTGGACAGGTACCTACGAGCAGTACTTC. This encodes CASSVGWTGTYEQYF.

This clonotype was detected many times. CDR3 protein: CASSPVGQVGYPIYF. The CDR3 DNA follows: TGTGCCAGCAGTCCTGTCGGACAGGTTGGCTACCCCATATATTTT. The chain links TRBV27 to TRBJ1-3, with 7 bases aligning to TRBD1. The CDR3 length is 15 residues. J gave up 11 bases and V 5 bases, and 15 bases lay outside the gene matches. Germline V gene sequence: CDR1 MNHEY, CDR2 SMNVEV (reference sequence).

This clonotype was seen more than once but under ten times. This chain connects TRBV28 to TRBJ2-7, with D unresolved. CDR1 and CDR2 from the germline V gene are MDHEN and SYDVKM. Trimming cost V 1 base and J 3 bases, with 10 bases left between them. The CDR3 consists of 14 residues. As DNA, the CDR3 is TGTGCCAGCAGTTTATCTGGCAACCGCTACGAGCAGTACTTC. Translated, it gives CASSLSGNRYEQYF.

This clonotype has a handful of counts. The rearrangement uses TRBV10-3 and TRBJ2-6, with 8 bases aligning to TRBD1. The germline V gene has CDR1 ENHRY and CDR2 SYGVKD. The CDR3 totals 16 residues. The V gene end was trimmed by 7 bases and the J gene end by 0 bases; junction bases not matched to a gene: 5. The CDR3 nucleotides are TGTGCCATCAAGGGACAGGCGAGCTCTGGGGCCAACGTCCTGACTTTC. It specifies CAIKGQASSGANVLTF.

This rearrangement joins TRBV6-2 or TRBV6-3 to TRBJ2-3; 8 bases fit TRBD1. From germline, CDR1 is MNHEY and CDR2 SVGEGT. V was clipped by 8 bases and J by 4 bases; unmatched bases: 5. There are 13 residues in the CDR3. CDR3 protein: CASEIQGADTQYF. CDR3 DNA: TGTGCCAGCGAAATACAGGGGGCAGATACGCAGTATTTT.

The sample holds many counts of this clonotype. The chain carries TRBV24-1 and TRBJ2-2; D is possibly TRBD2 (5 bases). The germline V gene has CDR1 KGHDR and CDR2 SFDVKD. This CDR3 contains 13 residues. V lost 9 bases and J lost 5, with 12 bases in between. In DNA, the CDR3 is TGTGCCACCGGCGTCGGGAATACCGGGGAGCTGTTTTTT. It specifies CATGVGNTGELFF.

This clonotype was counted many times. The chain has TRBV18 and TRBJ2-7; D not resolved. This CDR3 is 13 amino acids long. Germline CDR1 KGHSH, CDR2 LQKENI. The V end lost 1 base, the J end lost 6 bases, and 10 bases lay between the germline ends. The CDR3 DNA follows: TGTGCCAGCTCACCACACAGCACCACCGAGCAGTACGTC. Protein product: CASSPHSTTEQYV.

This clonotype has a count of ten or more. V is TRBV28 and J is TRBJ2-7; 10 bases fit TRBD2. J gave up 5 bases and V 8 bases, and 15 bases lay outside the gene matches. Germline V CDR1 and CDR2: MDHEN, SYDVKM. The length of the CDR3 is 16 residues. The DNA of the CDR3 is TGTGCCAGCTGGGACCGGCTAGCGGGAGTGACCGACGAGCAGTACTTC. Protein product: CASWDRLAGVTDEQYF.

The genes are TRBV3-1 and TRBJ1-1, with D unresolved. Germline V gives CDR1 LGHDT, CDR2 YNNKEL (reference sequence). This CDR3 comprises 15 residues. The V end was cut by 11 bases, the J end by 1 base, with 20 bases between. The CDR3 sequence is CASCQMTSGNTEAFF. Here the CDR3 DNA reads TGTGCCTCCTGCCAAATGACGTCCGGGAACACTGAAGCTTTCTTT.

This chain links TRBV7-8 with TRBJ1-5; D gene unclear. Germline CDR1 reads SGHVS; CDR2 reads FQNEAQ. The CDR3 contains 16 residues. The V end was cut by 0 bases, the J end by 5 bases, with 14 bases between. The CDR3 bases are TGTGCCAGCAGCTTAGCAGGGTTCCCCAAGGATCAGCCCCAGCATTTT. Translated: CASSLAGFPKDQPQHF.

This rearrangement joins TRBV4-1 to TRBJ1-3; D unresolved. The CDR3 covers 16 residues. Germline V gene lookup returns CDR1 MGHRA and CDR2 YSYEKL. V dropped 4 bases and J dropped 2 bases, with 15 bases sitting between them. The CDR3 sequence is CASSLNSESPGNTIYF. In nucleotides, the CDR3 is TGCGCCAGCAGCCTAAACAGTGAAAGCCCTGGAAACACCATATATTTT.

This chain joins TRBV28 and TRBJ2-6; 11 nucleotides line up with TRBD1. The CDR3 covers 15 residues. V dropped 5 bases and J dropped 13; count of bases not matched to a gene: 10. CDR1 is MDHEN, CDR2 SYDVKM, per germline. The CDR3: CASSLRDRGVGVLTF. The CDR3 DNA is TGTGCCAGCAGTCTAAGGGACAGGGGGGTAGGGGTCCTGACTTTC.

This clonotype was detected only a few times. The chain couples TRBV20-1 to TRBJ2-1, with TRBD2 matching 9 bases. The CDR3 has 13 amino acids. The germline CDR1 and CDR2 sequences are DFQATT and SNEGSKA (reference sequence). With V trimmed by 4 bases and J by 6 bases, 4 bases remained unmatched. CDR3 in DNA: TGCAGTGCTATTAGCGGGAGTCTCAATGAGCAGTTCTTC. Residues: CSAISGSLNEQFF.

This clonotype was detected a few times. This chain joins TRBV12-5 and TRBJ2-6; D is unresolved. Trimming took off 4 bases at V and 0 bases at J, with 7 bases between the two ends. The CDR3 runs 15 residues. CDR1 and CDR2 (germline): LGHNT, FRNRAP. The CDR3 DNA reads TGTGCTAGTGGTTCCTCAGCCTCTGGGGCCAACGTCCTGACTTTC. This gives the protein CASGSSASGANVLTF.

This clonotype showed up just a few times. One end of the junction fails to match germline, which may point to a read error. This rearrangement joins TRBV18 to TRBJ2-5, with D perhaps assigned TRBD1 or TRBD2 (5 bases each). This CDR3 is built from 15 residues. Germline V gene lookup returns CDR1 KGHSH and CDR2 LQKENI. The CDR3 reads CASSPPGDPQKTQYF. The CDR3 DNA follows: TGTGCCAGCTCACCACCGGGGGACCCCCAAAAGACCCAGTACTTC.

The J gene is TRBJ1-1, the V gene TRBV28; D remains unclear. The germline V gene encodes CDR1 MDHEN and CDR2 SYDVKM. CDR3 length: 14 amino acids. V was shortened by 3 bases and J by 1 base, with 9 bases between the two germline ends. This CDR3 reads CASSLRAGNTEAFF. The CDR3 DNA follows: TGTGCCAGCAGTTTGAGGGCCGGGAACACTGAAGCTTTCTTT.

The chain employs TRBV5-1 and TRBJ2-7; possible D gene TRBD1, 6 bases. Germline CDR1 SGHRS, CDR2 YFSETQ. V was clipped by 0 bases and J by 4 bases, with 14 bases between them. The CDR3 contains 15 residues. CDR3 nucleotides: TGCGCCAGCAGCTTGGGTGGGACACTAAGTTACGAGCAGTACTTC. It codes for CASSLGGTLSYEQYF.

Ten or more counts support this clonotype. The chain recombines TRBV20-1 with TRBJ2-3; D unclear. Trimming cost V 2 bases and J 6 bases, with 6 bases left between them. Germline lookup yields CDR1 DFQATT and CDR2 SNEGSKA (reference sequence). This CDR3 contains 11 residues. The CDR3 sequence is CSARKDDTQYF. Written as DNA, the CDR3 is TGCAGTGCTAGAAAAGATGATACGCAGTATTTT.

This clonotype appeared a few times. The chain joins TRBV18 to TRBJ2-6; D may be TRBD1 (5 bases). Per the germline V gene, CDR1 is KGHSH and CDR2 is LQKENI. The CDR3 is made up of 18 amino acids. Trimming took off 0 bases at V and 0 bases at J, with 12 bases between the two ends. CDR3 sequence: CASSPPRGSVSGANVLTF. The CDR3 DNA reads as TGTGCCAGCTCACCACCTAGGGGATCGGTCTCTGGGGCCAACGTCCTGACTTTC.

This clonotype was seen ten or more times. The chain is built from TRBV7-8 and TRBJ2-1, with 8 bases lining up with TRBD2. The J segment lost 7 bases and the V segment lost 4 bases, leaving 12 bases of the junction unmatched. CDR1 is SGHVS, CDR2 FQNEAQ, per germline. The CDR3 runs 16 residues. The CDR3 sequence: CASSSTTGGGGNEQFF. CDR3 sequence (DNA): TGTGCCAGCAGCTCGACAACCGGGGGGGGTGGTAATGAGCAGTTCTTC. Supplemented by reference TRBV7-8 and TRBJ2-1, the full variable domain reads GAGVSQSPRYKVAKRGQDVALRCDPISGHVSLFWYQQALGQGPEFLTYFQNEAQLDKSGLPSDRFFAERPEGSVSTLKIQRTQQEDSAVYLCASSSTTGGGGNEQFFGPGTRLTVL.

V usage is TRBV11-3 and J usage is TRBJ2-1; TRBD2 matches 11 bases. J lost 7 bases, V lost 5 bases, and 13 bases had no gene match. CDR1 and CDR2 (germline): SGHNT, YENEEA. This CDR3 has 17 amino acids. The CDR3 region is CASSPQSLAGGLNEQFF. Written as DNA, the CDR3 is TGTGCCAGCAGCCCGCAAAGTTTAGCGGGAGGGTTAAATGAGCAGTTCTTC.

This clonotype has ten or more counts. The CDR3 protein is CASRVDLLNTEAFF. The DNA for the CDR3 is TGTGCCAGCAGAGTGGACCTTCTGAACACTGAAGCTTTCTTT. The chain links TRBV2 to TRBJ1-1; D uncertain. CDR3 length: 14 amino acids. Germline CDR1 and CDR2: SNHLY and FYNNEI. V was shortened by 6 bases and J by 0 bases, with 11 bases between the two germline ends.

The chain employs TRBV11-1 and TRBJ2-1; 9 bases align to TRBD2. CDR1 SGHAT and CDR2 FQDESV come from the germline V gene (reference sequence). The CDR3 loop spans 19 amino acids. V was pared by 8 bases and J by 0 bases, with 17 bases of the junction left unmatched. The CDR3 reads CASALGTSQTRGSYNEQFF. The DNA of the CDR3 is TGTGCCAGCGCACTTGGGACTAGCCAAACTAGGGGCTCCTACAATGAGCAGTTCTTC.

In its sample, this clonotype was seen a few times. V gene TRBV3-1 combines with J gene TRBJ2-1; no definite D call. This CDR3 is built from 13 residues. The V gene's germline CDR1 is LGHDT and CDR2 YNNKEL (reference sequence). The V end lost 1 base, the J end lost 12 bases, and 13 bases lay between the germline ends. CDR3 nucleotides: TGTGCCAGCAGCCAAGGGACGGATACGTCGCAGTTCTTC. It specifies CASSQGTDTSQFF.